Listed below are T cell receptor beta chains from one sample, sequenced in a study of human T cells and chemical hapten exposure. TCRdb reprocessed the RACE reads via MiXCR and lists one record per CDR3 protein. In the table there are 300,000 to 400,000 distinct CDR3 sequences, approximately 5.1% of which are singletons. The input for sequencing was whole blood, taken in connection with sensitization to the hapten diphenylcyclopropenone (DPC). The receptors were sampled from a woman aged 45-59 years with alopecia areata. Some clones in this sample may be carry-over from other donors' samples. The CDR3 runs from the conserved cysteine through the conserved F or W. A D gene is named only where the DNA matches it firmly. Clone size appears in some rows only: once, few, many, or a class for an expanded clone.

V	size	J	D	CDR3	DNA
TRBV19	few	TRBJ2-1	.	CASSTGNWEQFF	TGTGCCAGTAGTACGGGCAATTGGGAGCAGTTCTTC
TRBV3-1	few	TRBJ1-2	.	CASGAERAVGDYGYTF	TGTGCCAGCGGTGCTGAGAGGGCCGTTGGCGACTATGGCTACACCTTC
TRBV7-9	many	TRBJ2-3	.	CASSFTGASTDTQYF	TGTGCCAGCAGCTTCACGGGAGCTAGCACAGATACGCAGTATTTT
TRBV10-3	.	TRBJ2-3	.	CATGIGTDTQYF	TGTGCCACCGGGATCGGCACAGATACGCAGTATTTT
TRBV18	few	TRBJ2-5	TRBD2	CASSPLATSKETQYF	TGTGCCAGCTCACCACTCGCGACTAGCAAGGAGACCCAGTACTTC
TRBV4-1	few	TRBJ1-2	TRBD1	CASSLGQGAMNGYTF	TGCGCCAGCAGCTTAGGACAGGGGGCGATGAATGGCTACACCTTC
TRBV29-1	many	TRBJ2-7	TRBD1	CSGLGTDYEQYF	TGCAGCGGTCTTGGGACAGACTACGAGCAGTACTTC
TRBV5-1	few	TRBJ2-2	.	CASRQVTTGELFF	TGCGCCAGCCGACAGGTTACCACCGGGGAGCTGTTTTTT
TRBV6-6	few	TRBJ2-7	TRBD2	CASTLRAGTSEQYF	TGTGCCAGCACCCTAAGAGCAGGGACTAGCGAGCAGTACTTC
TRBV5-1	.	TRBJ2-7	.	CASSPERGRDEQYF	TGCGCCAGCAGCCCAGAACGGGGTCGGGACGAGCAGTACTTC
TRBV5-1	few	TRBJ2-7	TRBD2	CASSFNSGGRDEQYF	TGCGCCAGCAGCTTCAATAGCGGGGGGCGGGACGAGCAGTACTTC
TRBV4-2	few	TRBJ2-1	TRBD2	CASSQVGGTSARNEQFF	TGTGCCAGCAGCCAAGTTGGCGGGACTAGCGCACGCAATGAGCAGTTCTTC
TRBV3-1	many	TRBJ1-1	.	CASSHRAIGQGSEAFF	TGTGCCAGCAGCCACAGAGCCATCGGGCAGGGGTCTGAAGCTTTCTTT
TRBV20-1	.	TRBJ2-7	.	CSARGADYEQYF	TGCAGTGCTAGAGGTGCGGATTACGAGCAGTACTTC
TRBV4-3	once	TRBJ2-3	.	CASSQDSGPFGTDTQYF	TGCGCCAGCAGCCAAGATTCGGGGCCTTTTGGCACAGATACGCAGTATTTT
TRBV7-8	many	TRBJ2-1	TRBD2	CASSLRRLGGDEQFF	TGTGCCAGCAGCTTACGCCGGTTGGGAGGGGATGAGCAGTTCTTC
TRBV7-9	.	TRBJ2-7	TRBD2	CASSPRNSSGRGEQYF	TGTGCCAGCAGCCCCAGAAACTCTAGCGGGAGGGGCGAGCAGTACTTC
TRBV6-2/TRBV6-3	many	TRBJ2-7	.	CASSYGWTTEQYF	TGTGCCAGCAGTTACGGTTGGACCACCGAGCAGTACTTC
TRBV7-6	many	TRBJ2-3	.	CASSLGSGDTQYF	TGTGCCAGCAGCTTAGGTTCGGGAGATACGCAGTATTTT
TRBV4-2	many	TRBJ2-5	TRBD2	CASSQERRGGETQYF	TGTGCCAGCAGCCAAGAACGACGCGGGGGAGAGACCCAGTACTTC
TRBV4-2	many	TRBJ1-5	.	CASSQDLNPGQPQHF	TGTGCCAGCAGCCAAGATTTAAACCCCGGTCAGCCCCAGCATTTT
TRBV4-3	few	TRBJ1-1	.	CASSQESTQEAFF	TGCGCCAGCAGCCAAGAATCGACGCAGGAAGCTTTCTTT
TRBV7-6	many	TRBJ2-1	.	CASSPRGENEQFF	TGTGCCAGCAGCCCTAGGGGGGAGAATGAGCAGTTCTTC
TRBV29-1	.	TRBJ1-1	.	CSVDDGAIIMNTELRIFF	TGCAGCGTTGACGATGGAGCAATAATAATGAACACTGAATTAAGGATTTTCTTT
TRBV27	many	TRBJ1-1	TRBD1	CASSPRTGVNTEAFF	TGTGCCAGCAGTCCGAGGACAGGGGTGAACACTGAAGCTTTCTTT
TRBV5-6	many	TRBJ2-7	.	CASSPGTESYEQYF	TGTGCCAGCAGCCCCGGGACGGAGTCCTACGAGCAGTACTTC
TRBV15	few	TRBJ1-2	TRBD1	CATSRETGDGYTF	TGTGCCACCAGCAGAGAAACAGGGGATGGCTACACCTTC
TRBV6-4	many	TRBJ1-6	.	CASREDSVPNSPLHF	TGTGCCAGCAGGGAAGACAGCGTACCAAATTCACCCCTCCACTTT
TRBV7-2	few	TRBJ1-5	.	CASSPKAGDNQPQHF	TGTGCCAGCAGTCCCAAGGCAGGGGACAATCAGCCCCAGCATTTT
TRBV5-6	many	TRBJ2-3	.	CASSPGAGLRPDTQYF	TGTGCCAGCAGCCCTGGGGCGGGCCTCAGGCCGGATACGCAGTATTTT
TRBV5-1	few	TRBJ2-7	TRBD1	CASSLATDRVYEQYF	TGCGCCAGCAGCTTGGCCACGGACAGGGTCTACGAGCAGTACTTC
TRBV28	many	TRBJ2-7	TRBD1	CASSPNRGLGAYEQYF	TGTGCCAGCAGTCCAAACAGGGGCCTGGGGGCCTACGAGCAGTACTTC
TRBV3-1	many	TRBJ2-1	TRBD2	CASSQVVGLAGDNEQFF	TGTGCCAGCAGCCAAGTCGTAGGGTTAGCGGGAGACAATGAGCAGTTCTTC
TRBV6-2/TRBV6-3	many	TRBJ1-5	.	CASSYSIKAGANQPQHF	TGTGCCAGCAGTTACTCGATTAAGGCAGGGGCCAATCAGCCCCAGCATTTT
TRBV5-1	few	TRBJ1-1	TRBD1	CASSQGQGSRGTEAFF	TGCGCCAGCAGCCAGGGACAGGGGAGTCGAGGCACTGAAGCTTTCTTT
TRBV7-8	many	TRBJ2-3	.	CASSPSRLGTDTQYF	TGTGCCAGCAGTCCCTCTAGGTTAGGGACAGATACGCAGTATTTT
TRBV6-5	many	TRBJ2-2	TRBD2	CASSYWPSGGTGELFF	TGTGCCAGCAGTTACTGGCCCAGCGGGGGCACCGGGGAGCTGTTTTTT
TRBV5-1	many	TRBJ2-3	.	CASSLDNSRVDTQYF	TGCGCCAGCAGCTTGGATAATAGCAGGGTAGATACGCAGTATTTT